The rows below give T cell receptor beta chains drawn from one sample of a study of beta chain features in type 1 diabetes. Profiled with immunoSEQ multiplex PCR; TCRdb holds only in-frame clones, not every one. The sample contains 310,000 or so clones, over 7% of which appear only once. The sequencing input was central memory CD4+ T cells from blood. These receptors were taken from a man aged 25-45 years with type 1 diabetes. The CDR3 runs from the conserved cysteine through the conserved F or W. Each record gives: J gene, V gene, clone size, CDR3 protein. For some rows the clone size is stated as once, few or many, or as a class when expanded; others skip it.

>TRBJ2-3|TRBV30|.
CACLAPRAQYF
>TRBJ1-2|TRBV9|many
CASSDSRANYGYTF
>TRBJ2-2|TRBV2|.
CASSRLDVPGELFF
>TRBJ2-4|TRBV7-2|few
CASSLGGTNIQYF
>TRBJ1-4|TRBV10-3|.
CAISARAEKLFF
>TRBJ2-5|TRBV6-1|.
CASDRVRETQYF
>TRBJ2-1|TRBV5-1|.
CASSLEVGETYWVF
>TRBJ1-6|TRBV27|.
CASSSLGGDNSPLHF
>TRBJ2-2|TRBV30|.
CAWSVLGREGTGELFF
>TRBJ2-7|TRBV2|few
CASRPGTVNSYEQYF
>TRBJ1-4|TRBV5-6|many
CASNRDSNEKLFF
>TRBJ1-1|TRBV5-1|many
CASSYGQGNTEAFF
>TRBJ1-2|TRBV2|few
CASSSARGRNYGYTF
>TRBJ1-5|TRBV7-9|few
CASSPGGGRGNQPQHF
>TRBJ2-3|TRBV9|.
CASSVAGTSGLDTQYF
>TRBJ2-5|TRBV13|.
CASSLSRVETQYF
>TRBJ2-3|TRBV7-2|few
CASSLAVQTTDTQYF
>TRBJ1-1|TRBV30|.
CAWSVYTGNTEAFF
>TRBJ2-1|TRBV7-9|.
CASSLGQGYYNEQFF
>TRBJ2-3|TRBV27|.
CASSSDRVADTQYF
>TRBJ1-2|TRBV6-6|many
CASKSRESYGYTF
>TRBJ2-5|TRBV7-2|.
CASSLVVSDPGTETQYF
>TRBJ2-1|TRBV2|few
CASSALGGSYNEQFF
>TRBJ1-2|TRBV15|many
CATSRARSASYTF
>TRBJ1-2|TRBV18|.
CASSRDREGYGYTF
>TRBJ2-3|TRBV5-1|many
CASSLRLSDPQYF
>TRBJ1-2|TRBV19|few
CASSTGTGHGYTF
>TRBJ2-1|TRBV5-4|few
CASSIPGTTGNEQFF
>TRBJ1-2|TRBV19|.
CASSERTSGYTF
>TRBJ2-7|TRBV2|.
CASAGEGAEQYF
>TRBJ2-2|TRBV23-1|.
CASSTGRGQATGELFF
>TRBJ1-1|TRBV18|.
CASSRSTQATTEAFF
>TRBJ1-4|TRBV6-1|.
CATAGTVGVNEKLFF
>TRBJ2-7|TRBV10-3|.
CAISRTEAYEQYF
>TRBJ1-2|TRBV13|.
CASLKRGQGARGYTF
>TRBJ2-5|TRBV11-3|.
CASSSGLIETQYF
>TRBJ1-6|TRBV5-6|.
CASSLGAGPSPLHF
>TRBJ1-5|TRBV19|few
CASSLTWTGGNQPQHF
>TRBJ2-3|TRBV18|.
CASSPSGRDTQYF
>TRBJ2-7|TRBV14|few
CASSPRMGSYEQYF
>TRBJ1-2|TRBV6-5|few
CASSYVAANYGYTF
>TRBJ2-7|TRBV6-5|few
CASSYSIYVTGPLYF
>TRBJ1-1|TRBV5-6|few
CASSLGAGLRMNTEAFF
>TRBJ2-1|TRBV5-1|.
CASSPGQGAYEQFF
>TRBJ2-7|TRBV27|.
CASSFGKTGEQYF
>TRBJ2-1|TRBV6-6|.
CASSNWASYNEQFF
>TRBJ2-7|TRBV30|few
CAWSWRRGASYEQYF